This TCR beta chain stems from a study of T cells after yellow fever vaccination. The study's findings and limits: Weaker, the secondary response peaked sooner, at day 5 versus 15. Post-booster repertoires contained most primary-vaccination clones again (almost 97% CD4, roughly 90% CD8).

This clonotype was observed many times. What it recognizes is unknown. Universal primer sites and UMIs were introduced during 5'RACE template-switching synthesis of TCR cDNA. MiXCR was run by TCRdb on the 5' RACE reads, yielding one entry per CDR3 protein. The sample holds roughly 140,000 distinct CDR3 sequences, over 7% seen once. The CDR3 contains 14 residues. V dropped 4 bases and J dropped 0 bases, with 13 bases sitting between them. Germline V gene data show CDR1 as DFQATT and CDR2 as SNEGSKA (reference sequence). Sequences were derived from CD4+ T cells sorted from PBMCs, sampled 5 days after the yellow fever booster vaccination. The chain employs TRBV20-1 and TRBJ2-7; D unresolved. The clonotype comes from a man younger than 40 who received the YFV17D yellow fever vaccine. The CDR3 DNA follows: TGCAGTGCTATAGACGGCTTGAGCTCCTACGAGCAGTACTTC. Protein product: CSAIDGLSSYEQYF.